A single sample gave rise to the 25 T cell receptor beta chains below, sequenced in a study of blood T cell repertoires in COVID-19. Here immunoSEQ multiplex PCR was the method, and the copy in TCRdb shows in-frame clones only, minus some. The sample holds roughly 140,000 clones, about 80% seen once. Sequencing was carried out using peripheral blood. These TCRs come from a man between 65 and 79 years old with acute or convalescent COVID-19.

The V and J genes are TRBV3-1 (or the pseudogene TRBV3-2) and TRBJ1-6; no definite D call. This CDR3 is built from 14 residues. Germline V gives CDR1 LGHDT, CDR2 YNNKEL (reference sequence). Trimming removed 6 bases at V and 7 bases at J, with 13 bases between. The DNA for the CDR3 is TGTGCCAGCAGACCCGGGTCCACAAATTCACCCCTCCACTTT. It is translated as CASRPGSTNSPLHF.

The V call is TRBV9, the J call TRBJ1-6, with D perhaps matching TRBD1 (6 bases). Trimming took off 3 bases at V and 13 bases at J, with 8 bases between the two ends. The CDR3 has 11 residues. Germline V gene lookup returns CDR1 SGDLS and CDR2 YYNGEE. The CDR3 reads CASSGQGPLHF. As DNA, the CDR3 is TGTGCCAGCAGCGGCCAGGGGCCCCTCCACTTT.

The chain recombines TRBV10-1 with TRBJ2-1, with 11 nucleotides matching TRBD2. The CDR3 runs 16 residues. V shed 3 bases, J shed 7 bases, and the junction held 8 bases outside the gene matches. Germline V lookup: CDR1 WNHNN, CDR2 SYGVQD (reference sequence). The CDR3 loop reads CASSDLAGGPSNEQFF. CDR3 nucleotide sequence: TGCGCCAGCAGTGACCTAGCGGGAGGTCCGTCAAATGAGCAGTTCTTC.

CDR3 sequence: CASTGTSGRGGYNEQFF. CDR3 DNA sequence: TGTGCCAGCACCGGGACTAGCGGGAGGGGCGGTTACAATGAGCAGTTCTTC. V usage is TRBV2 and J usage is TRBJ2-1; 16 bases align to TRBD2. V trimming: 7 bases; J trimming: 4 bases; junction bases outside the gene matches: 7. Germline V lookup: CDR1 SNHLY, CDR2 FYNNEI. This CDR3 spans 17 amino acids.

J is TRBJ2-1 and V is TRBV14; 13 nucleotides agree with TRBD2. CDR1 is SGHDN, CDR2 FVKESK, per germline. This CDR3 has 16 amino acids. V dropped 4 bases and J dropped 5; count of bases not matched to a gene: 5. The chain's CDR3 is CASSPGLAGRNNEQFF. DNA for the CDR3: TGTGCCAGCAGCCCGGGACTAGCGGGGAGGAACAATGAGCAGTTCTTC.

This chain uses TRBV11-3 with TRBJ1-1; 7 bases map to TRBD1. Germline CDR1 is SGHNT and CDR2 is YENEEA. CDR3 size: 13 residues. Losses at the gene ends were 5 bases for V and 8 bases for J; bases not matched to a gene: 8. The CDR3 nucleotides read TGTGCCAGCAGCCCGGGACAGAGCTTCGAAGCTTTCTTT. Translation gives CASSPGQSFEAFF.

This sequence joins TRBV11-2 and TRBJ1-2; 7 bases map to TRBD1. CDR3 size: 14 residues. Germline loops: CDR1 SGHAT, CDR2 FQNNGV. Losses at the gene ends were 1 base for V and 8 bases for J; bases not matched to a gene: 7. The CDR3 here is CASSLVGTDLGYTF. The CDR3 DNA is TGTGCCAGCAGCTTAGTTGGGACAGACCTGGGCTACACCTTC.

As DNA, the CDR3 is TGTGCCAGCAGCCCCGACACCTCCTATGGCTACACCTTC. As protein: CASSPDTSYGYTF. V gene TRBV7-3 combines with J gene TRBJ1-2; D is uncertain. Between the trimmed V and J ends, which lost 5 bases and 4 bases, there was a span of 11 bases. CDR1 is SGHTA and CDR2 is FQGTGA in the germline V gene. This CDR3 contains 13 residues.

The chain links TRBV11-3 to TRBJ2-1, with D maybe TRBD2 (7 bases). The CDR3 covers 17 residues. CDR1 and CDR2 (germline): SGHNT, YENEEA. V gave up 1 base and J gave up 5 bases, with 18 bases separating them. Here the CDR3 reads CASSLGGGRGPHNEQFF. The CDR3 coding sequence is TGTGCCAGCAGCTTAGGGGGCGGGCGGGGGCCCCACAATGAGCAGTTCTTC. Variable domain in full (rest from reference TRBV11-3 and TRBJ2-1): EAGVVQSPRYKIIEKKQPVAFWCNPISGHNTLYWYLQNLGQGPELLIRYENEEAVDDSQLPKDRFSAERLKGVDSTLKIQPAELGDSAVYLCASSLGGGRGPHNEQFFGPGTRLTVL.

V and J are TRBV14 and TRBJ2-3; 14 nucleotides align to TRBD2. CDR3 length equals 15 residues. V dropped 4 bases and J dropped 5; count of bases not matched to a gene: 2. Germline loops: CDR1 SGHDN, CDR2 FVKESK. This CDR3 reads CASSRLAGGQDTQYF. The CDR3 DNA follows: TGTGCCAGCAGCCGACTAGCGGGGGGGCAAGATACGCAGTATTTT.

The chain links TRBV11-2 to TRBJ2-1; TRBD2 agrees at 10 bases. Germline assignment: CDR1 SGHAT and CDR2 FQNNGV. There are 17 residues in the CDR3. The V segment lost 4 bases and the J segment 6 bases; nucleotides outside the gene matches: 12. The CDR3 protein is CASSSYLAGEKGNEQFF. The CDR3 bases are TGTGCCAGCAGCTCGTATCTAGCGGGGGAGAAGGGCAATGAGCAGTTCTTC.

The gene calls are TRBV6-5 and TRBJ2-1, with D possibly being TRBD1 (5 bases). Germline V gene lookup returns CDR1 MNHEY and CDR2 SVGAGI. The V end lost 8 bases, the J end lost 3 bases, and 11 bases lay between the germline ends. The length of the CDR3 is 13 residues. The CDR3 protein is CASFGQGYNEQFF. Written as DNA, the CDR3 is TGTGCCAGCTTTGGTCAGGGCTACAATGAGCAGTTCTTC.

V gene TRBV6-5 combines with J gene TRBJ2-2, with D possibly TRBD2 on 5 matching bases. Germline lookup yields CDR1 MNHEY and CDR2 SVGAGI. V was clipped by 0 bases and J by 7 bases, with 15 bases between them. This CDR3 spans 16 amino acids. This CDR3 reads CASSYSVGKVGGELFF. The DNA of the CDR3 is TGTGCCAGCAGTTACTCGGTCGGGAAGGTTGGCGGGGAGCTGTTTTTT.

The chain couples TRBV29-1 to TRBJ1-5; unclear D gene. Germline V gene lookup returns CDR1 SQVTM and CDR2 ANQGSEA. The CDR3 loop spans 14 amino acids. V was shortened by 4 bases and J by 0 bases, with 10 bases between the two germline ends. In DNA, the CDR3 is TGCAGCGTTGTCTCGGGGTATAGCAATCAGCCCCAGCATTTT. Protein: CSVVSGYSNQPQHF. Full variable domain (missing parts from reference TRBV29-1 and TRBJ1-5): SAVISQKPSRDICQRGTSLTIQCQVDSQVTMMFWYRQQPGQSLTLIATANQGSEATYESGFVIDKFPISRPNLTFSTLTVSNMSPEDSSIYLCSVVSGYSNQPQHFGDGTRLSIL.

V usage is TRBV20-1 and J usage is TRBJ2-1; D uncertain. In germline, CDR1 is DFQATT, CDR2 SNEGSKA (reference sequence). The ends were cut back, 3 bases at V and 9 bases at J, with 15 bases in the middle. The CDR3 loop spans 13 amino acids. This CDR3 reads CSASESPSSEQFF. CDR3 nucleotide sequence: TGCAGTGCTAGTGAGTCCCCAAGTAGTGAGCAGTTCTTC.

This clone was recorded a few times. V is TRBV5-1 and J is TRBJ2-1; TRBD2 matches 10 bases. Germline CDR1 reads SGHRS; CDR2 reads YFSETQ. V was clipped by 3 bases and J by 5 bases; unmatched bases: 11. The CDR3 runs 17 residues. CDR3 coding DNA: TGCGCCAGCAGCTATGGGGTACTAGCGGGATCTGACAATGAGCAGTTCTTC. It specifies CASSYGVLAGSDNEQFF.

This chain joins TRBV14 and TRBJ1-6; 8 bases are shared with TRBD1. CDR1 and CDR2 from the germline V gene are SGHDN and FVKESK. V shed 1 base and J 9 bases; nucleotides not matched to a gene: 8. The CDR3 has 16 residues. CDR3 DNA: TGTGCCAGCAGCCAAGGACCGGGACAGGCACGTTCACCCCTCCACTTT. It specifies CASSQGPGQARSPLHF.

The chain has TRBV11-2 and TRBJ2-5; 7 bases match TRBD1. The CDR3 is 13 residues long. Germline values: CDR1 SGHAT, CDR2 FQNNGV. V shed 6 bases, J shed 4 bases, and the junction held 5 bases outside the gene matches. The CDR3 is CASSRTGPETQYF. In DNA form, the CDR3 reads TGTGCCAGCAGTAGGACAGGACCAGAGACCCAGTACTTC.

This sequence joins TRBV4-1 and TRBJ2-7; TRBD1 agrees at 9 bases. Per germline, CDR1 MGHRA and CDR2 YSYEKL. This CDR3 contains 14 residues. Trimming removed 4 bases from V and 3 bases from J; junction bases left unmatched: 4. The CDR3 nucleotides are TGCGCCAGCAGCCTCGGGACAGGGCTCTACGAGCAGTACTTC. Amino acids: CASSLGTGLYEQYF.

The chain carries TRBV28 and TRBJ1-3, with 8 positions matching TRBD1. V shed 4 bases, J shed 4 bases, and the junction held 9 bases outside the gene matches. Per germline, CDR1 MDHEN and CDR2 SYDVKM. The CDR3 length is 16 residues. Written as DNA, the CDR3 is TGTGCCAGCAGTTCATACAGGGGGTTTGCAGGAAACACCATATATTTT. Protein product: CASSSYRGFAGNTIYF.

V and J are TRBV4-2 and TRBJ1-4, with TRBD1 matching over 12 bases. The germline V gene has CDR1 LGHNA and CDR2 YNFKEQ. Losses at the gene ends were 0 bases for V and 8 bases for J; bases not matched to a gene: 10. The CDR3 runs to 18 residues. CDR3 loop: CASSQDPPGGTGGEKLFF. CDR3 in DNA: TGTGCCAGCAGCCAAGATCCACCGGGGGGGACAGGGGGCGAAAAACTGTTTTTT.

V is TRBV5-1 and J is TRBJ2-1; the match to TRBD1 covers 8 bases. With 0 bases clipped from V and 10 bases from J, the junction kept 0 bases outside the gene matches. Germline V gene data show CDR1 as SGHRS and CDR2 as YFSETQ. CDR3 size: 12 residues. For the CDR3, the DNA is TGCGCCAGCAGCTTGGACAGGGGGGAGCAGTTCTTC. Translated: CASSLDRGEQFF. Full variable domain (remainder filled in from reference TRBV5-1 and TRBJ2-1): KAGVTQTPRYLIKTRGQQVTLSCSPISGHRSVSWYQQTPGQGLQFLFEYFSETQRNKGNFPGRFSGRQFSNSRSEMNVSTLELGDSALYLCASSLDRGEQFFGPGTRLTVL.

The genes are TRBV2 and TRBJ2-1, with 8 bases that match TRBD1. CDR1 and CDR2 (germline): SNHLY, FYNNEI. V trimming: 4 bases; J trimming: 7 bases; junction bases outside the gene matches: 9. The CDR3 runs to 15 residues. The CDR3 here is CASSGRTGWANEQFF. The CDR3 DNA reads TGTGCCAGCAGTGGGAGGACAGGGTGGGCGAATGAGCAGTTCTTC.

The genes are TRBV24-1 and TRBJ2-1; a weak D match, TRBD1 (5 bases). Trimming removed 6 bases from V and 6 bases from J, with 11 bases in between. From germline, CDR1 is KGHDR and CDR2 SFDVKD. The CDR3 runs 13 residues. CDR3 sequence reads: CATSRAGINEQFF. CDR3 nucleotide sequence: TGTGCCACCAGTCGGGCAGGGATCAATGAGCAGTTCTTC.

This rearrangement joins TRBV27 to TRBJ2-7; 7 bases agree with TRBD1. With V trimmed by 8 bases and J by 0 bases, 10 bases remained unmatched. The germline CDR1 and CDR2 sequences are MNHEY and SMNVEV (reference sequence). The CDR3 consists of 15 residues. CDR3 residues: CASSFREGASYEQYF. The CDR3 bases are TGTGCCAGCTCCTTCCGAGAGGGGGCCTCCTACGAGCAGTACTTC.